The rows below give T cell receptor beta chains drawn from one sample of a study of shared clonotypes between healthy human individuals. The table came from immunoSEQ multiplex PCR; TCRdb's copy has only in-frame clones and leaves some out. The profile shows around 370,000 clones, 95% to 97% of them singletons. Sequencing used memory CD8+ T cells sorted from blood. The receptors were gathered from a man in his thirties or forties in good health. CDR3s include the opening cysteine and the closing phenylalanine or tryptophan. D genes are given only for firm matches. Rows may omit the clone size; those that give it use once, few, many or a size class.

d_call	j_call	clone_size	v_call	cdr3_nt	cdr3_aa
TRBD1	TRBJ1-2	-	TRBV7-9	TGTGCCAGCAGCTTTTCCGGCGACAGGGGCGGCTACACCTTC	CASSFSGDRGGYTF
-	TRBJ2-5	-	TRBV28	TGTGCCAGCAGTCCCCGGCCAAGGCCAAGAGAGACCCAGTACTTC	CASSPRPRPRETQYF
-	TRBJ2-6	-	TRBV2	TGTGCCAGAGCTTTGCCCTCTGGGGCCAACGTCCTGACTTTC	CARALPSGANVLTF
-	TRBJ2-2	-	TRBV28	TGTGCCAGCCTAGGTTCGAACACCGGGGAGCTGTTTTTT	CASLGSNTGELFF
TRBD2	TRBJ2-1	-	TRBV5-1	TGCGCCAGCAGCTATGCCGAGGGAGGGAGGCGAAACAATGAGCAGTTCTTC	CASSYAEGGRRNNEQFF
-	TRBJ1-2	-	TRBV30	TGTGCCTGGAGTGTAGGCCAGGGGAATGGCTACACCTTC	CAWSVGQGNGYTF
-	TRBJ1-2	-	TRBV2	TGTGCCAGCAGTGGGCAAGGCTATGGCTACACCTTC	CASSGQGYGYTF
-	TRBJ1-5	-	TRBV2	TGTGCCAGCAGTGGGGACGGCCATAGCAATCAGCCCCAGCATTTT	CASSGDGHSNQPQHF
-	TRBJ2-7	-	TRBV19	TGTGCCAGTAGTATAGGCGACCGCGGCTCCTACGAGCAGTACTTC	CASSIGDRGSYEQYF
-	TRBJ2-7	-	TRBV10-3	TGTGCCATCAGTGAGTCGAATTTCCAGGTGGCCTACGAGCAGTACTTC	CAISESNFQVAYEQYF
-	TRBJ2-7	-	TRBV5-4	TGTGCCAGCAGCCCGGGCGTGGTGGGGGGCTACGAGCAGTACTTC	CASSPGVVGGYEQYF
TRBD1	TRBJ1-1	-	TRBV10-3	TGTGCCATCAGTTGGGACAGCGGGGACACTGAAGCTTTCTTT	CAISWDSGDTEAFF
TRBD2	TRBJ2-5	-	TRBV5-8	TGTGCCAGCAGCTTGAGTAGCGGGAGGTACCAAGAGACCCAGTACTTC	CASSLSSGRYQETQYF
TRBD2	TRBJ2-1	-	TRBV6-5	TGTGCCAGCAGCCTAGCGGGAAGCTCCTACAATGAGCAGTTCTTC	CASSLAGSSYNEQFF
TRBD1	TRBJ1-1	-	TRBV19	TGTGCCAGTACCATACAGGGGTGGAACACTGAAGCTTTCTTT	CASTIQGWNTEAFF
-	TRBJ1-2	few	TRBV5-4	TGTGCCAGCAGCTTGGCTAACTATGGCTACACCTTC	CASSLANYGYTF
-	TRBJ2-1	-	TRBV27	TGTGCCAGCAGTCCACAGACTAGTGGGACCTACAATGAGCAGTTCTTC	CASSPQTSGTYNEQFF